This TCR beta chain was observed in a study of T cell responses to AZD1222 COVID-19 vaccine. Study results and caveats: Nearly half of spike-specific TCRs reportedly target unmutated variant regions. Just 6 or 7 AZD1222 recipients were seropositive at baseline. Donors skewed white British and female; clonal diversity was possibly underestimated. Repertoire sampling occurred only after the peak T cell response.

About this clone: The antigen is undetermined.

Assay used: immunoSEQ multiplex PCR; TCRdb lists only in-frame clones, some missing. Here the sample spans about 180,000 clones, 88% being singletons. The receptor was isolated from an adult in good health. This sample comprised peripheral blood, obtained on day 0 of AZD1222 vaccination.

The CDR3 DNA is TGTGCCAGCAGCTTAGACCTGAACACTGAAGCTTTCTTT. Translation gives CASSLDLNTEAFF. The chain has TRBV11-2 and TRBJ1-1; D is unclear. Germline V CDR1 and CDR2: SGHAT, FQNNGV. The CDR3 loop spans 13 amino acids. V was clipped by 0 bases and J by 0 bases, with 2 bases between them.